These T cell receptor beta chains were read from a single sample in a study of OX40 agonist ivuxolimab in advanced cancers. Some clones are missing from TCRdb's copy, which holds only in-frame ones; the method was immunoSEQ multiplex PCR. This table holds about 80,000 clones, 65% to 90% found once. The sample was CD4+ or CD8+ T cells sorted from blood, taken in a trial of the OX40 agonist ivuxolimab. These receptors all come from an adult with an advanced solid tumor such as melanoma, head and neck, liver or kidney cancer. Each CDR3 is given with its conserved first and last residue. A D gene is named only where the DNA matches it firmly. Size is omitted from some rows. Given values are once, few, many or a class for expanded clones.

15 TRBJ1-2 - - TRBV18 CASSPRIELDYGYTF TGTGCCAGCTCACCAAGAATTGAGTTGGACTATGGCTACACCTTC
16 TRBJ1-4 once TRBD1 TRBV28 CASRRALTGRNEKLFF TGTGCCAGCAGGCGCGCCCTGACAGGGCGGAACGAAAAACTGTTTTTT
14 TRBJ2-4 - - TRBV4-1 CASSQASFKNIQYF TGCGCCAGCAGCCAAGCATCATTCAAAAACATTCAGTACTTC
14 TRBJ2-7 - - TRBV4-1 CASSRGRTSYEQYF TGCGCCAGCAGCCGGGGACGGACCTCCTACGAGCAGTACTTC
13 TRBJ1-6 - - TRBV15 CATSGSGDSPLHF TGTGCCACCAGCGGGTCCGGTGATTCACCCCTCCACTTT
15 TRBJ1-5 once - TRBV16 CASSQFPASNQPQHF TGTGCCAGCAGCCAATTTCCGGCTAGCAATCAGCCCCAGCATTTT
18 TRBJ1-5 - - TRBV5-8 CASSLEVGPSRGNQPQHF TGTGCCAGCAGCTTGGAGGTAGGGCCTTCCCGGGGCAATCAGCCCCAGCATTTT
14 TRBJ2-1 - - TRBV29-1 CSVEGGALYNEQFF TGCAGCGTTGAAGGGGGCGCACTCTACAATGAGCAGTTCTTC
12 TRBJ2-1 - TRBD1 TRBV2 CASSGDSNEQFF TGTGCCAGCAGTGGGGACAGCAATGAGCAGTTCTTC
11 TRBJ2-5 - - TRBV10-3 CAISVGETQYF TGTGCCATCAGTGTGGGAGAGACCCAGTACTTC
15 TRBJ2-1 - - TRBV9 CASSVVGDFLNEQFF TGTGCCAGCAGCGTAGTGGGGGACTTTCTCAATGAGCAGTTCTTC
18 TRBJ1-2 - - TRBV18 CASSPGRGPPSASYGYTF TGTGCCAGCTCACCGGGACGAGGACCTCCCTCAGCATCTTATGGCTACACCTTC
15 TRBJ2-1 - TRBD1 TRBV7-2 CASSLESRGRDEQFF TGTGCCAGCAGCTTAGAGAGCAGGGGGCGGGATGAGCAGTTCTTC
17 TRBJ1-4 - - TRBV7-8 CASSSQRSGRRGEKLFF TGTGCCAGCAGCTCCCAACGGTCGGGGCGAAGAGGGGAAAAACTGTTTTTT
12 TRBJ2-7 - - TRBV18 CASGTQNYEQYF TGTGCCAGCGGCACGCAAAATTACGAGCAGTACTTC
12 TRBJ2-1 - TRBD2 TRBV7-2 CASSLLGGREFF TGTGCCAGCAGCCTCCTGGGCGGGAGGGAGTTCTTC
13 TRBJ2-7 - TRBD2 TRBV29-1 CSVGAGTSIEQYF TGCAGCGTTGGGGCCGGGACTAGCATAGAGCAGTACTTC
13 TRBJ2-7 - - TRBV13 CASSLLNTYEQYF TGTGCCAGCAGCTTACTGAATACCTACGAGCAGTACTTC
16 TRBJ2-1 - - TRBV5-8 CASSFRRGSSYNEQFF TGTGCCAGCAGCTTTAGAAGGGGAAGCTCCTACAATGAGCAGTTCTTC
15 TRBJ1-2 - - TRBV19 CASSPGRARFLDYTF TGTGCCAGTAGTCCGGGGAGGGCCAGGTTTCTCGACTACACCTTC
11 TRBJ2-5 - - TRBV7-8 CASSYKETQYF TGTGCCAGCAGCTACAAAGAGACCCAGTACTTC
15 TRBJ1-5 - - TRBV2 CASSDVGSGRQPQHF TGTGCCAGCAGTGACGTCGGGTCCGGACGTCAGCCCCAGCATTTT
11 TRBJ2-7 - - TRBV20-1 CSARGSYEQYF TGCAGTGCTAGGGGGAGCTACGAGCAGTACTTC
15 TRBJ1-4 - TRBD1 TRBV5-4 CASSLAQGGGEKLFF TGTGCCAGCAGCTTGGCCCAGGGAGGGGGCGAAAAACTGTTTTTT
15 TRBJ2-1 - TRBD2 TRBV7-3 CASSSGLAGVSEQFF TGTGCCAGCAGCTCCGGACTAGCGGGAGTTAGTGAGCAGTTCTTC
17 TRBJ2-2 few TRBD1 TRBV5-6 CASSWDRTFSGTGELFF TGTGCCAGCAGCTGGGACAGGACCTTCTCCGGGACCGGGGAGCTGTTTTTT
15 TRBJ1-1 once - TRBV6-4 CASKKDFLGNTEAFF TGTGCCAGCAAAAAAGATTTCCTGGGGAACACTGAAGCTTTCTTT
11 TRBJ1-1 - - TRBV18 CASSPKTEAFF TGTGCCAGCTCACCTAAGACTGAAGCTTTCTTT
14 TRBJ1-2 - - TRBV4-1 CASSLAGQNYGYTF TGCGCCAGCAGCCTGGCGGGGCAGAACTATGGCTACACCTTC
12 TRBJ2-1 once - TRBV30 CAWSAIINEQFF TGTGCCTGGAGCGCAATCATAAATGAGCAGTTCTTC
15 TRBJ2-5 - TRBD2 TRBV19 CASRGTSGAQETQYF TGTGCCAGTAGAGGTACTAGCGGGGCCCAAGAGACCCAGTACTTC
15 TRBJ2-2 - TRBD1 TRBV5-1 CASSRQGADTGELFF TGCGCCAGCAGTCGTCAGGGGGCCGACACCGGGGAGCTGTTTTTT
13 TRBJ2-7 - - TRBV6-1 CASDNVLRYEQYF TGTGCCAGCGATAACGTGTTGAGGTACGAGCAGTACTTC
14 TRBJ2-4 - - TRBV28 CASSLSRGGDIQYF TGTGCCAGCAGTTTATCCAGGGGTGGTGACATTCAGTACTTC
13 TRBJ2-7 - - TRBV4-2 CASSGSRRQEQYF TGTGCCAGCAGCGGTAGCAGGAGGCAGGAGCAGTACTTC
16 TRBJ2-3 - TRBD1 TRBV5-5 CASSLEPGGRTDTQYF TGTGCCAGCAGCTTGGAACCAGGGGGTCGCACAGATACGCAGTATTTT
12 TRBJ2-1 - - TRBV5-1 CASSLHYNEQFF TGCGCCAGCAGCTTACACTACAATGAGCAGTTCTTC
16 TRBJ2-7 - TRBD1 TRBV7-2 CASSLVGTGAAYEQYF TGTGCCAGCAGCTTAGTAGGGACAGGGGCGGCCTACGAGCAGTACTTC
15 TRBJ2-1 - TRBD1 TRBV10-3 CAISESKQGAQEQFF TGTGCCATCAGTGAGTCTAAACAGGGGGCCCAGGAGCAGTTCTTC
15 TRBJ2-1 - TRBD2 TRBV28 CASKMGGRGLNEQFF TGTGCCAGCAAAATGGGCGGGAGGGGGCTCAATGAGCAGTTCTTC
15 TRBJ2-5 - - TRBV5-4 CASSLFQGAQETQYF TGTGCCAGCAGCTTGTTCCAGGGAGCCCAAGAGACCCAGTACTTC
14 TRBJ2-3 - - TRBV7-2 CASKRFPSTDTQYF TGTGCCAGCAAGCGTTTCCCTAGCACAGATACGCAGTATTTT
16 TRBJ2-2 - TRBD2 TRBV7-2 CASSLRRGRNTGELFF TGTGCCAGCAGCTTACGGCGGGGGAGGAACACCGGGGAGCTGTTTTTT